These 23 T cell receptor beta chains originate from one sample sequenced in a study of patients and donors after allogeneic stem cell transplantation. TCRdb re-called the RT-PCR reads with MiXCR, one entry per CDR3 protein. The sample lists about a million distinct CDR3 sequences; 18% were seen once. Source material: blood, either unsorted or a sorted T cell fraction (not recorded which). The receptors originated from a human donor who was either an allogeneic HSCT recipient or a stem cell or donor lymphocyte infusion donor (not recorded which). It is not recorded whose cells these are; they may come from a transplant donor.

V is TRBV24-1 and J is TRBJ2-1, with 9 bases that match TRBD2. Germline CDR1 and CDR2: KGHDR and SFDVKD. V dropped 1 base and J dropped 6; count of bases not matched to a gene: 9. This CDR3 spans 17 amino acids. CDR3 region: CATSDLSGTSGFNEQFF. CDR3 coding DNA: TGTGCCACCAGTGATTTATCGGGCACTAGCGGGTTCAATGAGCAGTTCTTC.

This clonotype has a count of ten or more. The chain carries TRBV6-1 and TRBJ1-1; unclear D gene. Trimming removed 7 bases from V and 5 bases from J, with 20 bases in between. Per the germline V gene, CDR1 is MNHNS and CDR2 is SASEGT. The CDR3 sequence is 15 residues long. The CDR3 here is CASTHRRDSITEAFF. DNA of the CDR3: TGTGCCAGCACTCACCGGAGGGATAGCATAACTGAAGCTTTCTTT.

The J gene is TRBJ2-7, the V gene TRBV5-1; D not resolved. Germline assignment: CDR1 SGHRS and CDR2 YFSETQ. V lost 0 bases and J 7 bases, leaving 14 bases between the germline ends. The CDR3 covers 14 residues. The CDR3 DNA is TGCGCCAGCAGCTTGGGAGGCACCGCGGCGGAGCAGTACTTC. Its translation: CASSLGGTAAEQYF.

The CDR3 region is CASSAAQDEAFF. In DNA, the CDR3 is TGTGCCAGCAGCGCTGCACAGGATGAAGCTTTCTTT. The chain combines TRBV9 with TRBJ1-1; perhaps TRBD1 as D (5 bases). Germline V gene sequence: CDR1 SGDLS, CDR2 YYNGEE. Trimming removed 3 bases from V and 7 bases from J, with 10 bases in between. The CDR3 has 12 residues.

Only a few counts were recorded for this clonotype. The V gene is TRBV6-5, the J gene TRBJ2-7, with D possibly matching TRBD1 (7 bases). The germline gives CDR1 MNHEY, CDR2 SVGAGI. The CDR3 loop spans 17 amino acids. With 0 bases removed from V and 3 bases from J, the gap between germline ends came to 18 bases. The CDR3 DNA is TGTGCCAGCAGTTACTCCTACCAGGCAGGGGGGAGCTACGAGCAGTACTTC. This translates into CASSYSYQAGGSYEQYF.

This chain joins TRBV30 and TRBJ2-1, with 13 nucleotides matching TRBD2. The CDR3 has 14 residues. V trimming: 6 bases; J trimming: 3 bases; junction bases outside the gene matches: 2. Germline assignment: CDR1 GTSNPN and CDR2 SVGIG (reference sequence). The CDR3 coding sequence is TGTGCCTGCCGACTAGCGGGGGGCTACAATGAGCAGTTCTTC. It codes for CACRLAGGYNEQFF.

This clonotype was seen a handful of times. The chain uses TRBV5-1 and TRBJ2-3, with 9 bases lining up with TRBD2. The germline V gene encodes CDR1 SGHRS and CDR2 YFSETQ. The junction had 8 bases not matched to a gene; V was cut back by 3 bases and J by 0 bases. This CDR3 comprises 17 residues. The CDR3 DNA is TGCGCCAGCAGCTCGAATCCTAGCGGGGTTAGCACAGATACGCAGTATTTT. This codes for CASSSNPSGVSTDTQYF.

The gene calls are TRBV29-1 and TRBJ2-1; 11 nucleotides agree with TRBD2. This CDR3 spans 14 amino acids. Germline V gene data show CDR1 as SQVTM and CDR2 as ANQGSEA. J gave up 8 bases and V 4 bases, and 7 bases lay outside the gene matches. The CDR3 is CSVGRLAGIDEQFF. The CDR3 nucleotides are TGCAGCGTTGGTCGACTAGCGGGGATCGATGAGCAGTTCTTC.

V is TRBV30 and J is TRBJ2-3; D possibly corresponds to TRBD2 (6 bases). CDR3 length equals 16 residues. V dropped 2 bases and J dropped 1 base, with 16 bases sitting between them. Germline loops: CDR1 GTSNPN, CDR2 SVGIG (reference sequence). In nucleotides, the CDR3 is TGTGCCTGGAGTCGGGACTCCTCTCTTGGCACAGATACGCAGTATTTT. Translated, it gives CAWSRDSSLGTDTQYF.

This clonotype was observed a single time. The chain couples TRBV3-1 to TRBJ1-1; no clear D. The germline gives CDR1 LGHDT, CDR2 YNNKEL (reference sequence). V was clipped by 1 base and J by 1 base, with 10 bases between them. The length of the CDR3 is 15 residues. The DNA of the CDR3 is TGTGCCAGCAGCCAAGTTAACAGAGGGAACACTGAAGCTTTCTTT. Encoded protein: CASSQVNRGNTEAFF.

The V gene is TRBV3-1, the J gene TRBJ2-4; D is possibly TRBD2 (5 bases). This CDR3 spans 16 amino acids. The V gene's germline CDR1 is LGHDT and CDR2 YNNKEL (reference sequence). V lost 2 bases, J lost 1 base, and 12 bases lay in between. In nucleotides, the CDR3 is TGTGCCAGCAGCCAATCTGGTTCGGGGGCCAAAAACATTCAGTACTTC. Encoded protein: CASSQSGSGAKNIQYF. Supplemented by reference TRBV3-1 and TRBJ2-4, the full variable domain reads DTAVSQTPKYLVTQMGNDKSIKCEQNLGHDTMYWYKQDSKKFLKIMFSYNNKELIINETVPNRFSPKSPDKAHLNLHINSLELGDSAVYFCASSQSGSGAKNIQYFGAGTRLSVL.

This chain uses TRBV27 with TRBJ1-6; TRBD1 is a possible D gene (5 bases). The germline V gene has CDR1 MNHEY and CDR2 SMNVEV (reference sequence). With 4 bases removed from V and 8 bases from J, the gap between germline ends came to 12 bases. The CDR3 covers 14 residues. The chain's CDR3 is CASSSRRDYSPLHF. CDR3 in DNA: TGTGCCAGCAGTTCCCGCAGGGATTATTCACCCCTCCACTTT.

This clonotype was seen just once. The V and J genes are TRBV4-2 and TRBJ2-7; the match to TRBD2 covers 11 bases. The length of the CDR3 is 17 residues. The V segment lost 3 bases and the J segment 5 bases; nucleotides outside the gene matches: 12. Per germline, CDR1 LGHNA and CDR2 YNFKEQ. The CDR3 bases are TGTGCCAGCAGCCAGCCAAGTAGCGGGGGGGCGTTCGACGAGCAGTACTTC. It specifies CASSQPSSGGAFDEQYF.

This chain joins TRBV9 and TRBJ2-7; TRBD1 matches 7 bases. Germline V gene lookup returns CDR1 SGDLS and CDR2 YYNGEE. V was clipped by 3 bases and J by 4 bases; unmatched bases: 10. The CDR3 sequence is 15 residues long. The CDR3 loop is CASSGPITGVYEQYF. The CDR3 DNA is TGTGCCAGCAGCGGACCGATTACAGGGGTGTACGAGCAGTACTTC.

As to this clonotype: This clone may be a read error of a much larger clone one base away. This CDR3 reads CGASLGGSNQPQHF. CDR3 DNA: TGCGGTGCCTCCCTGGGGGGTAGCAATCAGCCCCAGCATTTT. The J gene is TRBJ1-5, the V gene TRBV20-1, with a weak D call TRBD1 (5 bases). Germline loops: CDR1 DFQATT, CDR2 SNEGSKA (reference sequence). The CDR3 covers 14 residues.

V gene TRBV11-2 combines with J gene TRBJ2-1, with 8 bases fitting TRBD1. The germline V gene has CDR1 SGHAT and CDR2 FQNNGV. V shed 5 bases and J 9 bases; nucleotides not matched to a gene: 3. This CDR3 contains 12 residues. This CDR3 reads CASSQGAFEQFF. The DNA for the CDR3 is TGTGCCAGCAGCCAGGGGGCATTTGAGCAGTTCTTC.

This clonotype was seen ten or more times. CDR3 nucleotides: TGTGCCAGCAGTTCCCCGGGGGAGCAGTACTTC. As protein: CASSSPGEQYF. The rearrangement links TRBV6-6 to TRBJ2-7; a weak D match, TRBD2 (5 bases). CDR1 is MNHNY, CDR2 SVGAGI, per germline (reference sequence). The CDR3 extends over 11 amino acids. The V gene lost 4 bases and the J gene lost 7 bases, with 8 bases spanning the gap.

The rearrangement uses TRBV28 and TRBJ1-5; 7 bases are a match to TRBD1. Germline V gene data show CDR1 as MDHEN and CDR2 as SYDVKM. CDR3 length: 18 amino acids. With V trimmed by 2 bases and J by 4 bases, 14 bases remained unmatched. The CDR3 here is CASSLPRQGVGNNQPQHF. CDR3 bases: TGTGCCAGCAGTTTACCCCGACAGGGCGTAGGGAATAATCAGCCCCAGCATTTT.

V usage is TRBV12-5 and J usage is TRBJ1-1; no clear D. CDR1 LGHNT and CDR2 FRNRAP come from the germline V gene. Trimming removed 0 bases at V and 6 bases at J, with 14 bases between. CDR3 length: 15 amino acids. CDR3 protein: CASGLVLEPRAEAFF. CDR3 bases: TGTGCTAGTGGTTTGGTACTGGAACCTAGGGCTGAAGCTTTCTTT.

This clonotype has only a few counts. This chain joins TRBV5-1 and TRBJ2-6; D unclear. The V end was cut by 5 bases, the J end by 0 bases, with 9 bases between. The CDR3 totals 15 residues. The germline CDR1 and CDR2 sequences are SGHRS and YFSETQ. The CDR3 DNA reads as TGCGCCAGCAGACCAACCCTCTCTGGGGCCAACGTCCTGACTTTC. Translating gives CASRPTLSGANVLTF.

A few counts support this clonotype. The chain joins TRBV7-2 to TRBJ2-1; TRBD2 agrees at 10 bases. The CDR3 is 16 amino acids. Germline values: CDR1 SGHTA, CDR2 FQGNSA. After removal of 2 bases from V and 7 bases from J, the junction contained 8 bases not matched to a gene. DNA for the CDR3: TGTGCCAGCAGCTTAAGTCCAGCGGGAGGGAGGAATGAGCAGTTCTTC. This codes for CASSLSPAGGRNEQFF.

The sample holds many counts of this clonotype. The chain is built from TRBV20-1 and TRBJ2-5; the match to TRBD2 covers 14 bases. V dropped 4 bases and J dropped 5; count of bases not matched to a gene: 3. The CDR3 runs to 14 residues. From germline, CDR1 is DFQATT and CDR2 SNEGSKA (reference sequence). The CDR3 protein is CSAKRTSGGETQYF. In DNA, the CDR3 is TGCAGTGCTAAGCGGACTAGCGGGGGGGAGACCCAGTACTTC.

The chain couples TRBV20-1 to TRBJ2-3; 7 nucleotides align to TRBD2. This CDR3 region has 15 residues. Germline CDR1 DFQATT, CDR2 SNEGSKA (reference sequence). The ends lost 3 bases at V and 0 bases at J; junction bases unmatched: 6. In DNA form, the CDR3 reads TGCAGTGCTAGGGCCTCTAGCGGAAGCACAGATACGCAGTATTTT. This gives the protein CSARASSGSTDTQYF.